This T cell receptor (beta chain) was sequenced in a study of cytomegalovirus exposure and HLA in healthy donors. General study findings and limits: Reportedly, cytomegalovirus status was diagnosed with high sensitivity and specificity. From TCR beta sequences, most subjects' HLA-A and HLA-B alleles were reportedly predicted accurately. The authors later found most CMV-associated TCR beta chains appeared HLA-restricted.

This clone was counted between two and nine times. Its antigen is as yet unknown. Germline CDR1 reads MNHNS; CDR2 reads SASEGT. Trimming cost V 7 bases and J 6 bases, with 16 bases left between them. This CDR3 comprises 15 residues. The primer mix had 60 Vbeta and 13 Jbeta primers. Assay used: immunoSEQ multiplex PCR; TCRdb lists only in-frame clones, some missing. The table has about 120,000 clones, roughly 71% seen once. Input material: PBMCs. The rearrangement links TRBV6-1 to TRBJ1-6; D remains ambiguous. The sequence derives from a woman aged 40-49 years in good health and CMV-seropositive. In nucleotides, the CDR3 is TGTGCCAGCAAGGGAGGACTAATGCTTAATTCACCCCTCCACTTT. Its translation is CASKGGLMLNSPLHF.